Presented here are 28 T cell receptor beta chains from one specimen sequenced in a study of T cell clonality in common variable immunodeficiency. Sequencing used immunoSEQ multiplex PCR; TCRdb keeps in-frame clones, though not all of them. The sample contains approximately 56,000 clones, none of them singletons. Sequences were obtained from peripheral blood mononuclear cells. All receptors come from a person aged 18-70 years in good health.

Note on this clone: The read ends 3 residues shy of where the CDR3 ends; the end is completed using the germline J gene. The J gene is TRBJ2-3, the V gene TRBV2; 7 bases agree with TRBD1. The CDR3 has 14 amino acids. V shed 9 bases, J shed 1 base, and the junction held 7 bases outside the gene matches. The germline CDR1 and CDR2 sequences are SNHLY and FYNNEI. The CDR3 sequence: CASTTGVGTDTQYF. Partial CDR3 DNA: TGTGCCAGTACAACAGGGGTAGGCACAGATACG.

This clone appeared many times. The sequenced part of the CDR3 DNA is TGCGCCAGCAGCGAGGGCCCCGGGGCCAACGTC. This translates into CASSEGPGANV. In full, the CDR3 reads CASSEGPGANVLTF. The gene calls are TRBV5-1 and TRBJ2-6, with a weak D call TRBD2 (5 bases). From the germline J gene comes the end of the CDR3, since the read stops 3 residues before it. Germline CDR1 and CDR2: SGHRS and YFSETQ. V shed 4 bases and J shed 4 bases, with 9 bases lying between them. The CDR3 totals 14 residues.

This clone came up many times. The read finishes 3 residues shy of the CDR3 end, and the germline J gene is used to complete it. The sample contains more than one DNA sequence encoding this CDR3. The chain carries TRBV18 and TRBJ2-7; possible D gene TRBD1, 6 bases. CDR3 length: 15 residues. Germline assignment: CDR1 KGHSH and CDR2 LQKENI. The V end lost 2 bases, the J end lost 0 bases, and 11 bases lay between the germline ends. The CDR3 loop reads CASSPRGIGSYEQYF. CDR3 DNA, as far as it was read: TGTGCCAGCTCACCAAGGGGGATAGGCTCCTACGAG.

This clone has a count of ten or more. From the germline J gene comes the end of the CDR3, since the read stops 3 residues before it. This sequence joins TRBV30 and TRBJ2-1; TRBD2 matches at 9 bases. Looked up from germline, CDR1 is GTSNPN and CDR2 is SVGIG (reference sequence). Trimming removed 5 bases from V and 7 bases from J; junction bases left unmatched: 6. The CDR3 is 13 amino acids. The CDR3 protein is CAWRAAGGNEQFF. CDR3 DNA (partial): TGTGCCTGGCGGGCAGCGGGGGGTAATGAG.

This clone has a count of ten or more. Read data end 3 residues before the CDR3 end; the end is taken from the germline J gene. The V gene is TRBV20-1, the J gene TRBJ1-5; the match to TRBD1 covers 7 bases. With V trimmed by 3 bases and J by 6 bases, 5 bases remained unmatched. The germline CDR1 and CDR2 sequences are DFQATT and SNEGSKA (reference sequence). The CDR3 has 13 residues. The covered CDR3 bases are TGCAGTGCTAGGGGGACAGTGGGTCAGCCC. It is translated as CSARGTVGQP. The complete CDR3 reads CSARGTVGQPQHF.

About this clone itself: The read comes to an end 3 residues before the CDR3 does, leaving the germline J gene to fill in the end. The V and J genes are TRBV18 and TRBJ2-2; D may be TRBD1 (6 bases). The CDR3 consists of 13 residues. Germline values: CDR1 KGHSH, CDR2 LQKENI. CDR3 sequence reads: CASFRDIDEKLFF. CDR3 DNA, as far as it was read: TGTGCCAGCTTCCGGGACATCGATGAAAAG.

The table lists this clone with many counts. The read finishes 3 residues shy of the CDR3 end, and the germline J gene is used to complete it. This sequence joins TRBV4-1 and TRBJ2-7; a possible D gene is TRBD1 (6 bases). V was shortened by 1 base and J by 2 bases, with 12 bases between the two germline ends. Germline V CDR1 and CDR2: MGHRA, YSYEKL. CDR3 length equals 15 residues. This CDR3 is CASSQVLGHTYEQYF. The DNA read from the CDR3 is TGCGCCAGCAGCCAAGTGCTGGGACATACCTACGAG.

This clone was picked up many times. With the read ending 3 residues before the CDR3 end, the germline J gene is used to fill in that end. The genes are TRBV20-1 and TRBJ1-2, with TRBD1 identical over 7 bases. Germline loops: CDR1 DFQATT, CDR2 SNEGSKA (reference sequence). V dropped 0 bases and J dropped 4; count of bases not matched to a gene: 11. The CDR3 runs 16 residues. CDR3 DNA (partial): TGCAGTGCTAGAGATCCTACAGGGGACGGGGTCTATGGC. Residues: CSARDPTGDGVYG. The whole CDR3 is CSARDPTGDGVYGYTF.

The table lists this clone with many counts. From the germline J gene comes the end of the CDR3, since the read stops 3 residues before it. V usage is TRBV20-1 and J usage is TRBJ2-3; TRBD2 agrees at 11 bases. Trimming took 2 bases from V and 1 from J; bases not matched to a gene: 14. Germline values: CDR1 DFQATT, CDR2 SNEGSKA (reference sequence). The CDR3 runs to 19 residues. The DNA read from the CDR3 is TGCAGTGCTAGATCCCCCACGGCACTAGCGGGGGTGCGCACAGATACG. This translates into CSARSPTALAGVRTDT. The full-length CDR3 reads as CSARSPTALAGVRTDTQYF.

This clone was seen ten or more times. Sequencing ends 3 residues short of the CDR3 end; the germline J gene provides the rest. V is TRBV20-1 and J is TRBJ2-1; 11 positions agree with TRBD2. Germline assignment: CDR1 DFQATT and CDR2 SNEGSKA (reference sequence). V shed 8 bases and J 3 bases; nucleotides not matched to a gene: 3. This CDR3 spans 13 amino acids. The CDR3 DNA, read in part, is TGCAGTACGGGACTAGCGGACTACAATGAG. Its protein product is CSTGLADYNE. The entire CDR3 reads CSTGLADYNEQFF.

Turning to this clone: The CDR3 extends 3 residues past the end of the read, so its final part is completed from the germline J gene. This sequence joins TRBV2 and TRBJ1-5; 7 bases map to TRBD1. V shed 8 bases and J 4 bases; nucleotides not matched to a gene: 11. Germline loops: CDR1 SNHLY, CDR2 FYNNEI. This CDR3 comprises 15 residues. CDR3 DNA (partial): TGTGCCAGCCAAGGGGAGAGGGGGCAAAATCAGCCC. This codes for CASQGERGQNQP. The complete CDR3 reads CASQGERGQNQPQHF.

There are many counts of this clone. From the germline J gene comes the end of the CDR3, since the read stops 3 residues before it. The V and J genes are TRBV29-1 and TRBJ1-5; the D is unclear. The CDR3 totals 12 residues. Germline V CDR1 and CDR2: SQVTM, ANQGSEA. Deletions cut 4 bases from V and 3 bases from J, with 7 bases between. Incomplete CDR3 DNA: TGCAGCGTTGCCGGGTACAATCAGCCC. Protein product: CSVAGYNQP. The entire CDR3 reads CSVAGYNQPQHF.

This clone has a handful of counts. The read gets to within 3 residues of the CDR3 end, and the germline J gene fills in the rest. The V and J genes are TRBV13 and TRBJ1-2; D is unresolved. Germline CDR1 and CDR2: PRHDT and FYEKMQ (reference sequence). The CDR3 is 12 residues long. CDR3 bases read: TGTGCCAGCAGCTTAGCGCGAGAAGGC. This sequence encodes CASSLAREG. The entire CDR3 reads CASSLAREGYTF.

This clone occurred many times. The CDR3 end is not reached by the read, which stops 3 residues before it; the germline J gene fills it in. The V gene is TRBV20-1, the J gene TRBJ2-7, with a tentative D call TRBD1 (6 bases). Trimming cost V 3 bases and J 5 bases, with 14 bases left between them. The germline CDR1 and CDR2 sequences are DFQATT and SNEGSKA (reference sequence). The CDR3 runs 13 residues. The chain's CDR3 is CSARWQGIHEQYF. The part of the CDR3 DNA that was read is TGCAGTGCTAGGTGGCAGGGGATCCACGAG.

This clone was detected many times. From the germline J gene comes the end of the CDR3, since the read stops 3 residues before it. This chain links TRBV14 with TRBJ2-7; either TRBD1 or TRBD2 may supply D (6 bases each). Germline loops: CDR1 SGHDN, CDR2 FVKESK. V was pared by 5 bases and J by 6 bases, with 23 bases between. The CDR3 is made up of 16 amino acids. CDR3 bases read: TGTGCCAGCAGCTTAACTCAGGGGAGGCCCCCTAGCGAG. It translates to CASSLTQGRPPSE. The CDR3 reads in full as CASSLTQGRPPSEQYF.

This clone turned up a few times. The CDR3 bases that were read are TGCGCCAGCGGAACTACTAGCGGGAGTTACGAG. Residues: CASGTTSGSYE. The full-length CDR3 reads as CASGTTSGSYEQYF. This chain links TRBV5-1 with TRBJ2-7; 11 bases agree with TRBD2. The CDR3 end falls 3 residues outside the read, so it is completed with the germline J gene. CDR1 is SGHRS and CDR2 is YFSETQ in the germline V gene. V was pared by 7 bases and J by 4 bases, with 7 bases of the junction left unmatched. The CDR3 sequence is 14 residues long.

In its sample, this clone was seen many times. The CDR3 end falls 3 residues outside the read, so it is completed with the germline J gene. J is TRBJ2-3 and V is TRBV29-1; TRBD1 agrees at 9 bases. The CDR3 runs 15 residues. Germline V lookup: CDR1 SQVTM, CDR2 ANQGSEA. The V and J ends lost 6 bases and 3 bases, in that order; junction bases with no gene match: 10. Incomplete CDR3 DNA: TGCAGCGTGACGGGACAGGGAAAGGAAACAGATACG. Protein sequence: CSVTGQGKETDT. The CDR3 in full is CSVTGQGKETDTQYF.

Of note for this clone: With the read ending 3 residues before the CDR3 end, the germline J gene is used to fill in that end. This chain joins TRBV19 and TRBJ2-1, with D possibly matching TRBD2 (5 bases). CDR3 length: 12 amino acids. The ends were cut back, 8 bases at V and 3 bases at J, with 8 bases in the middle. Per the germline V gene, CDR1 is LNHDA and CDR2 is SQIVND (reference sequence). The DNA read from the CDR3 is TGTGCCAGTCCTGAGGGCTACAATGAG. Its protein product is CASPEGYNE. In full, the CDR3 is CASPEGYNEQFF. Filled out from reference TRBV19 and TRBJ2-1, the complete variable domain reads DGGITQSPKYLFRKEGQNVTLSCEQNLNHDAMYWYRQDPGQGLRLIYYSQIVNDFQKGDIAEGYSVSREKKESFPLTVTSAQKNPTAFYLCASPEGYNEQFFGPGTRLTVL.

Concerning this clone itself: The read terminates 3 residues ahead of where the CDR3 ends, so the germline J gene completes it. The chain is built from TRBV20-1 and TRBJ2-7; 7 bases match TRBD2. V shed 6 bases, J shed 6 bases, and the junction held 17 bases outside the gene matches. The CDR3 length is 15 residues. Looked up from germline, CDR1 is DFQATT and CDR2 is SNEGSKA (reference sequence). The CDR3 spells CSAPTRSGAATEQYF. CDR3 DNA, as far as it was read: TGCAGTGCCCCTACCCGCAGCGGGGCCGCTACCGAG.

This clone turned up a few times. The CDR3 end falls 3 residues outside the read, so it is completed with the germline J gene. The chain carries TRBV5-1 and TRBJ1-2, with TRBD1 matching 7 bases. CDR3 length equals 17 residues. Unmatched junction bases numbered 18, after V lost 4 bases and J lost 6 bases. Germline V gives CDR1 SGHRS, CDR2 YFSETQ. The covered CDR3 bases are TGCGCCAGCAGCGAAGCCTACAGGGGCGCCAAGACAAATGGC. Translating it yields CASSEAYRGAKTNG. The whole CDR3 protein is CASSEAYRGAKTNGYTF.

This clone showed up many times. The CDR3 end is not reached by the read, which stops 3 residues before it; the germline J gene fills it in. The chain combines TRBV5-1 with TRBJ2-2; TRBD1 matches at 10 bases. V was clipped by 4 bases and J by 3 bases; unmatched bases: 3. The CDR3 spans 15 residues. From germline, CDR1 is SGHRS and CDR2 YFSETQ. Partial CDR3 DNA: TGCGCCAGCAGCACCGGACAGGGGGACACCGGGGAG. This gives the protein CASSTGQGDTGE. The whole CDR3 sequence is CASSTGQGDTGELFF.

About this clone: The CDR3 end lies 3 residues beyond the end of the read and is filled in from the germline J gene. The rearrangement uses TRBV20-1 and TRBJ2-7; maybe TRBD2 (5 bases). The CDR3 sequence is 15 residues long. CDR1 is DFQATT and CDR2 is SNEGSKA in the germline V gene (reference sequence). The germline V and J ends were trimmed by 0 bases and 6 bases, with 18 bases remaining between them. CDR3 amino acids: CSARDRMDPSGEQYF. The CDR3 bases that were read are TGCAGTGCTAGAGATCGGATGGACCCGAGCGGCGAG.

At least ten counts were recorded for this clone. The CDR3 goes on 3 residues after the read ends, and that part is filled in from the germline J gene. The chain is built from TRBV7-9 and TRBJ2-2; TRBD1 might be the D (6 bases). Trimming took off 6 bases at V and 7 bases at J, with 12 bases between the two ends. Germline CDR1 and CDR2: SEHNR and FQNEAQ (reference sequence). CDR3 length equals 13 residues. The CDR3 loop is CASRDTGNGELFF. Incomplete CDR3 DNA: TGTGCCAGCAGGGATACAGGGAACGGGGAG.

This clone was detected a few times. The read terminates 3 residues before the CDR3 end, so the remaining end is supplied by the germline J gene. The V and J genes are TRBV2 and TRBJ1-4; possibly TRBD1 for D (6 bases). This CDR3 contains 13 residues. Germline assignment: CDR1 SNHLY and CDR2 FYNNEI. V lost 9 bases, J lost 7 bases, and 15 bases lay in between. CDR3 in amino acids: CARRTVSSEKLFF. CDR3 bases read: TGTGCCAGGAGGACAGTTTCATCTGAAAAA.

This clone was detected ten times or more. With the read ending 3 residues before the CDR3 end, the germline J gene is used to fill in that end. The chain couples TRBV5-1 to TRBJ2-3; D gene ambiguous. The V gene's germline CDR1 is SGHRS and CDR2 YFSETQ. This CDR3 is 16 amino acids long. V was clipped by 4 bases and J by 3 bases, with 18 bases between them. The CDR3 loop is CASSPGIDPGTDTQYF. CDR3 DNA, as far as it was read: TGCGCCAGCAGCCCCGGAATCGATCCCGGGACAGATACG.

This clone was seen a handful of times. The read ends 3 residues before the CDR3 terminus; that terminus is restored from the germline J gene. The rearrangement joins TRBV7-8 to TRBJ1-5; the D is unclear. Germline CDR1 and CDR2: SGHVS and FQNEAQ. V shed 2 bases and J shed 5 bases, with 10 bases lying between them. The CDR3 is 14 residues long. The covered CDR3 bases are TGTGCCAGCAGCTTATCCAGTGGTTATCAGCCC. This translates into CASSLSSGYQP. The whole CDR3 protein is CASSLSSGYQPQHF.

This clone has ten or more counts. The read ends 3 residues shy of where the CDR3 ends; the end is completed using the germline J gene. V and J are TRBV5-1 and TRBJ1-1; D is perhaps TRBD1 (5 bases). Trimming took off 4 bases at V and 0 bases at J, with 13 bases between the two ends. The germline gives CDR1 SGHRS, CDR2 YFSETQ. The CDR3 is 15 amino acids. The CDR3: CASSVPTVLNTEAFF. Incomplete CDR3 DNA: TGCGCCAGCAGCGTACCGACAGTATTGAACACTGAA.

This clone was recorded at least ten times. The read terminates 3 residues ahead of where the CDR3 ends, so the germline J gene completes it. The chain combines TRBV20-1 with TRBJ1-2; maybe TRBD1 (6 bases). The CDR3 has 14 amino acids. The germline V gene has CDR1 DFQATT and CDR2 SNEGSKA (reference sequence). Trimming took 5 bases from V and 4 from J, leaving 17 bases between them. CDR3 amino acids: CSARDQGRGYGYTF. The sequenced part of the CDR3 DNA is TGCAGTGCTCGTGATCAGGGGCGCGGCTATGGC.